Here is one T cell receptor beta chain with its context. The sample comes from a study of technical replicates of blood from a handful of donors. CDR1 SNHLY and CDR2 FYNNEI come from the germline V gene. Trimming cost V 6 bases and J 0 bases, with 14 bases left between them. CDR3 length: 16 amino acids. The repertoire was sequenced with immunoSEQ multiplex PCR; TCRdb's copy has only in-frame clones and lacks some. The table records approximately 81,000 clones, around 96% of them present only once. Material for sequencing was T cells isolated from PBMCs. This sequence originates from a human donor in good health. The chain employs TRBV2 and TRBJ1-4, with D perhaps TRBD1 (6 bases). The CDR3 loop is CASRRQVVATNEKLFF. The CDR3, as DNA: TGTGCCAGCAGAAGACAGGTAGTCGCAACTAATGAAAAACTGTTTTTT. Supplemented by reference TRBV2 and TRBJ1-4, the full variable domain reads EPEVTQTPSHQVTQMGQEVILRCVPISNHLYFYWYRQILGQKVEFLVSFYNNEISEKSEIFDDQFSVERPDGSNFTLKIRSTKLEDSAMYFCASRRQVVATNEKLFFGSGTQLSVL.